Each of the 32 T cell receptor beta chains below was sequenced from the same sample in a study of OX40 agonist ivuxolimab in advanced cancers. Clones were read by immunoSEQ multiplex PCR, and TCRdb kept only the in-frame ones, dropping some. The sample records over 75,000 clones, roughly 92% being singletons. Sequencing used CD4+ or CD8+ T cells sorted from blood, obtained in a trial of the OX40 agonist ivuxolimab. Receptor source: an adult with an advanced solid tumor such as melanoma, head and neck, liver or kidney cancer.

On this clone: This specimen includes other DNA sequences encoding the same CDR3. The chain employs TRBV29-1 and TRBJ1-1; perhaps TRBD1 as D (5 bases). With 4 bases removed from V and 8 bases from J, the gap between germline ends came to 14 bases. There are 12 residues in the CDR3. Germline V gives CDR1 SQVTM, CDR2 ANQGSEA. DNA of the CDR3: TGCAGCGTTGTCGAAGGAGGGACCGAAGCTTTCTTT. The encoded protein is CSVVEGGTEAFF. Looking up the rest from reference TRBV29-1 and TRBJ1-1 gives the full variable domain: SAVISQKPSRDICQRGTSLTIQCQVDSQVTMMFWYRQQPGQSLTLIATANQGSEATYESGFVIDKFPISRPNLTFSTLTVSNMSPEDSSIYLCSVVEGGTEAFFGQGTRLTVV.

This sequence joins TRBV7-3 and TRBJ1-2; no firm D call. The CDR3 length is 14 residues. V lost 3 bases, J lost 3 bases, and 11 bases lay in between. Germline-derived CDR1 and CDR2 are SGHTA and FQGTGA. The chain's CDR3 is CASSFKARDYGYTF. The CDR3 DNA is TGTGCCAGCAGCTTCAAGGCTCGGGACTATGGCTACACCTTC.

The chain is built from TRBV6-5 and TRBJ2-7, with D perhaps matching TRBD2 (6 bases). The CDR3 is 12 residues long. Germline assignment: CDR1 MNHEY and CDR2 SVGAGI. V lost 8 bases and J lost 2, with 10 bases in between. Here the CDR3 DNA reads TGTGCCAGCGGACGGGAGACCTACGAGCAGTACTTC. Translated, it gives CASGRETYEQYF.

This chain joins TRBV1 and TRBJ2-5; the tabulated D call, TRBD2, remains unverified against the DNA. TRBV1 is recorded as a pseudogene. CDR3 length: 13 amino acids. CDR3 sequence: CTTTLADQETQYF. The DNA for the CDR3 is TGCACCACCACACTAGCGGACCAAGAGACCCAGTACTTC.

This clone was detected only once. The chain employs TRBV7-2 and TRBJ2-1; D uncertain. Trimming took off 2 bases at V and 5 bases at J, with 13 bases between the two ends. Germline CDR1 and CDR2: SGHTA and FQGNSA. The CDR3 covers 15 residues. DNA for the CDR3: TGTGCCAGCAGCTTACAGTCAAGGCCGAACAATGAGCAGTTCTTC. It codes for CASSLQSRPNNEQFF.

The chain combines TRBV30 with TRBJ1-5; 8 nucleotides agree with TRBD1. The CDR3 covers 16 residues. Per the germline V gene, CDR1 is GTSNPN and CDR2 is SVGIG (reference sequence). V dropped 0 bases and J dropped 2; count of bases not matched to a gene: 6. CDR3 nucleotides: TGTGCCTGGAGTGTAGGGACAGGCAGGCGCAATCAGCCCCAGCATTTT. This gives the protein CAWSVGTGRRNQPQHF.

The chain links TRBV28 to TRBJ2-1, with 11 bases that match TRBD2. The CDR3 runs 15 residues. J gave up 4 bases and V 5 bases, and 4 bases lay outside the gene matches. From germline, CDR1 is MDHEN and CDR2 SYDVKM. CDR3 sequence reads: CASSGSGRGYNEQFF. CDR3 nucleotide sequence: TGTGCCAGCAGTGGTAGCGGGAGGGGTTACAATGAGCAGTTCTTC.

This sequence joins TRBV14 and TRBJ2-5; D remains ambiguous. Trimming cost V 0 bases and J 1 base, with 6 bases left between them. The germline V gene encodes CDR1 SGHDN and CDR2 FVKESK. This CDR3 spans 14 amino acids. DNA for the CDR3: TGTGCCAGCAGCCAAGATAGGACCCAAGAGACCCAGTACTTC. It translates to CASSQDRTQETQYF.

The chain's CDR3 is CASSQTSVAHEQYF. The CDR3 DNA reads as TGTGCCAGCAGCCAGACTAGCGTAGCCCACGAGCAGTACTTC. V is TRBV7-9 and J is TRBJ2-7; 8 bases align to TRBD2. The CDR3 covers 14 residues. Trimming at V came to 5 bases and at J to 5 bases, leaving 8 bases not matched to a gene. Germline V gene sequence: CDR1 SEHNR, CDR2 FQNEAQ (reference sequence). Supplemented by reference TRBV7-9 and TRBJ2-7, the full variable domain reads DTGVSQNPRHKITKRGQNVTFRCDPISEHNRLYWYRQTLGQGPEFLTYFQNEAQLEKSRLLSDRFSAERPKGSFSTLEIQRTEQGDSAMYLCASSQTSVAHEQYFGPGTRLTVT.

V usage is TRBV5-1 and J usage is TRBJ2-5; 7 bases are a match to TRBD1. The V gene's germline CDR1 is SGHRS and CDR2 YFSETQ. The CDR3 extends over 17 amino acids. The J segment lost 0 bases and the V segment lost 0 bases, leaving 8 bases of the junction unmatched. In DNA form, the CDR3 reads TGCGCCAGCAGCTTGGCCCCGACAGGGCTAAACCAAGAGACCCAGTACTTC. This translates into CASSLAPTGLNQETQYF.

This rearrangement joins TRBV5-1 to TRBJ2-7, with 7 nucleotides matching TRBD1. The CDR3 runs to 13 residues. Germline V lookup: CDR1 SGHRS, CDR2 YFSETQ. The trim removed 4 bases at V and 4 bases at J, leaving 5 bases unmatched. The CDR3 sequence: CASSTGQMYEQYF. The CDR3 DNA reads TGCGCCAGCAGCACGGGACAGATGTACGAGCAGTACTTC.

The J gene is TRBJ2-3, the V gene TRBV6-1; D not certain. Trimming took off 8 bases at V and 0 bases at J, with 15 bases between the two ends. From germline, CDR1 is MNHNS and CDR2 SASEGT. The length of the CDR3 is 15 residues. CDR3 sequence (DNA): TGTGCCAGCGAATATAGCATACCCAGCACAGATACGCAGTATTTT. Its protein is CASEYSIPSTDTQYF.

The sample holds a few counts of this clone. CDR3 coding DNA: TGTGCCAGCAGAGAGACTGGGGTCACAGATACGCAGTATTTT. Its protein is CASRETGVTDTQYF. This chain uses TRBV2 with TRBJ2-3; D uncertain. The CDR3 consists of 14 residues. Germline V gene lookup returns CDR1 SNHLY and CDR2 FYNNEI. V lost 6 bases to trimming and J lost 2 bases, with 12 bases between them.

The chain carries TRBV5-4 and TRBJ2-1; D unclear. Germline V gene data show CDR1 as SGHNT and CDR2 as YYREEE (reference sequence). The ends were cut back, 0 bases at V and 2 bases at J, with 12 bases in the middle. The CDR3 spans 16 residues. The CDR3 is CASSLVGSPAYNEQFF. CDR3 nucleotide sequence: TGTGCCAGCAGCTTGGTCGGTAGCCCTGCCTACAATGAGCAGTTCTTC. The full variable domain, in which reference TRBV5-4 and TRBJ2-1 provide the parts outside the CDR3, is ETGVTQSPTHLIKTRGQQVTLRCSSQSGHNTVSWYQQALGQGPQFIFQYYREEENGRGNFPPRFSGLQFPNYSSELNVNALELDDSALYLCASSLVGSPAYNEQFFGPGTRLTVL.

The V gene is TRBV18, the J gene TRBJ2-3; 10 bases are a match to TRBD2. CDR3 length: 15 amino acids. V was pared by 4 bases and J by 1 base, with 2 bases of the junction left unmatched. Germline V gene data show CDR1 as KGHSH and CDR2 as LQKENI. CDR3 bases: TGTGCCAGCTCACAAGCGGGAGGGCGCACAGATACGCAGTATTTT. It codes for CASSQAGGRTDTQYF.

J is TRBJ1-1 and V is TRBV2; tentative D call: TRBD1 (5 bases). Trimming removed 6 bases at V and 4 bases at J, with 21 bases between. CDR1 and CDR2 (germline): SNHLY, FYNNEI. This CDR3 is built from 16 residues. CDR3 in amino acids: CASSLASGGASTEAFF. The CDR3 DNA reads TGTGCCAGCAGCCTTGCCAGCGGAGGGGCGTCCACTGAAGCTTTCTTT.

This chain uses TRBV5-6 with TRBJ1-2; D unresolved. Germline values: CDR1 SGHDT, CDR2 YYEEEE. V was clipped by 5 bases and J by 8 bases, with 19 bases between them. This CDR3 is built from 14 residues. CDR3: CASRHGHLRGGYTF. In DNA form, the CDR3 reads TGTGCCAGCAGACATGGGCACCTACGCGGGGGCTACACCTTC.

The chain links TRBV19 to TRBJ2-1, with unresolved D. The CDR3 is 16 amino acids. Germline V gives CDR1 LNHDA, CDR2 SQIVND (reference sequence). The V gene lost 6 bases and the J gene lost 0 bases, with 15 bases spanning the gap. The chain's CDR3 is CASSEIGRSSYNEQFF. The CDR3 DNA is TGTGCCAGTAGCGAAATTGGGCGGAGCTCCTACAATGAGCAGTTCTTC. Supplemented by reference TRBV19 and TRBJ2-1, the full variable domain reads DGGITQSPKYLFRKEGQNVTLSCEQNLNHDAMYWYRQDPGQGLRLIYYSQIVNDFQKGDIAEGYSVSREKKESFPLTVTSAQKNPTAFYLCASSEIGRSSYNEQFFGPGTRLTVL.

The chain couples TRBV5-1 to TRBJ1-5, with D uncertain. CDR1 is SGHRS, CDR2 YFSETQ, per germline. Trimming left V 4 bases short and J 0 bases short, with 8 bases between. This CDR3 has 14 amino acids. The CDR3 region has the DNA TGCGCCAGCAGCCCGGACCCTAGCAATCAGCCCCAGCATTTT. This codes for CASSPDPSNQPQHF.

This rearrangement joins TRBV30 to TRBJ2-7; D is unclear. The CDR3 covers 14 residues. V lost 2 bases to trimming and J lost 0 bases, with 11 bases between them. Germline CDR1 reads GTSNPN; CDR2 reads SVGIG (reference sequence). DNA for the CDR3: TGTGCCTGGAGTCCGGCCGTAACCTCCTACGAGCAGTACTTC. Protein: CAWSPAVTSYEQYF.

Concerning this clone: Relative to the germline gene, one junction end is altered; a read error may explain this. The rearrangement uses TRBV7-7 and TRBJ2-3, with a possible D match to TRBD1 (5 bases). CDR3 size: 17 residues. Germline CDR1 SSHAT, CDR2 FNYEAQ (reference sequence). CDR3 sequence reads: CASSPRVESGATDTQYF. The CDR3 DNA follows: TGTGCTAGCAGTCCCCGGGTTGAGAGTGGGGCCACAGATACGCAGTATTTT.

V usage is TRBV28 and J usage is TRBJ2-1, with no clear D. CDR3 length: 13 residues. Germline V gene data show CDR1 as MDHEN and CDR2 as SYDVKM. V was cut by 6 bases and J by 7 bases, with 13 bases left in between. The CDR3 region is CASSPPPRNEQFF. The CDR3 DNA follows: TGTGCCAGCAGCCCCCCTCCCAGGAATGAGCAGTTCTTC.

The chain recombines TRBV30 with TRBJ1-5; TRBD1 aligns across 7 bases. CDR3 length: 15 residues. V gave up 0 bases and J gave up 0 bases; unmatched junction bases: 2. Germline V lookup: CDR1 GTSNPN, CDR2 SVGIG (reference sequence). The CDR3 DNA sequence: TGTGCCTGGAGTGTACAGGGGTATAGCAATCAGCCCCAGCATTTT. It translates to CAWSVQGYSNQPQHF.

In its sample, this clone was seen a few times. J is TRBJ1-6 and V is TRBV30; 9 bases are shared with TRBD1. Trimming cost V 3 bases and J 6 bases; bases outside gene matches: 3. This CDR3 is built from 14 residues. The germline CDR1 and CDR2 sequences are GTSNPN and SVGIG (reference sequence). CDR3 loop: CAWSTGGGNSPLHF. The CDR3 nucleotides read TGTGCCTGGAGCACAGGGGGCGGTAATTCACCCCTCCACTTT.

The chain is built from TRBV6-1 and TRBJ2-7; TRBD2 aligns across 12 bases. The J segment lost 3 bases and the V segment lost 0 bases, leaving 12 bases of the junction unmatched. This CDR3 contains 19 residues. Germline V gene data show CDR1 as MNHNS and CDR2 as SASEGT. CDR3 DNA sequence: TGTGCCAGCAGTGAAGCGCGGTCTAGCGGGAGGGCCAATAGCTACGAGCAGTACTTC. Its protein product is CASSEARSSGRANSYEQYF.

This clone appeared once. CDR3 DNA: TGCGCCAGCAGCTTGGGGAGAAACCAAGAGACCCAGTACTTC. It specifies CASSLGRNQETQYF. This chain links TRBV5-1 with TRBJ2-5; unclear D gene. Between the trimmed V and J ends, which lost 0 bases and 0 bases, there was a span of 6 bases. This CDR3 is 14 amino acids long. Germline values: CDR1 SGHRS, CDR2 YFSETQ. Combining the CDR3 with reference TRBV5-1 and TRBJ2-5 gives the whole variable domain KAGVTQTPRYLIKTRGQQVTLSCSPISGHRSVSWYQQTPGQGLQFLFEYFSETQRNKGNFPGRFSGRQFSNSRSEMNVSTLELGDSALYLCASSLGRNQETQYFGPGTRLLVL.

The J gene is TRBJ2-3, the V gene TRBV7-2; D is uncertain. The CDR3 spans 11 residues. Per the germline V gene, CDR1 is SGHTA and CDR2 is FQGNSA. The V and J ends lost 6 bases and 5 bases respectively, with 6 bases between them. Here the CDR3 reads CASSSLDTQYF. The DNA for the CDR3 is TGTGCCAGCAGTTCCTTAGATACGCAGTATTTT.

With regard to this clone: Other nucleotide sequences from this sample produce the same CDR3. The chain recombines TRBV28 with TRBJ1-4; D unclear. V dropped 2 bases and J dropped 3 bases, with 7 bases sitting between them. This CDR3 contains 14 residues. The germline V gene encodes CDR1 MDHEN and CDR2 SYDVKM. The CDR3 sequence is CASSLGGPNEKLFF. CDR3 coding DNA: TGTGCCAGCAGTTTAGGAGGGCCTAATGAAAAACTGTTTTTT.

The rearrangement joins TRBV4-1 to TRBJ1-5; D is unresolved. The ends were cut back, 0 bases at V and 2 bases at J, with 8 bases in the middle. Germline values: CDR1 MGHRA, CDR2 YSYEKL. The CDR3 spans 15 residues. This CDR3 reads CASSQDQGGNQPQHF. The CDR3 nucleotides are TGCGCCAGCAGCCAAGATCAAGGAGGCAATCAGCCCCAGCATTTT.

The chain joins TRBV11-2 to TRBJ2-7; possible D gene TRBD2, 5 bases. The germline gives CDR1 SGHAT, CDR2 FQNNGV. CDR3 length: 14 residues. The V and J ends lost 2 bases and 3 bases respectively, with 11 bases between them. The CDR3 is CASSLRQRDYEQYF. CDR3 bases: TGTGCCAGCAGCTTAAGGCAGAGGGACTACGAGCAGTACTTC.

This chain's CDR3 is CASRALDRSYGYTF. The CDR3 DNA reads TGTGCCAGCAGGGCCCTTGACAGGAGCTATGGCTACACCTTC. The rearrangement links TRBV28 to TRBJ1-2; D is perhaps TRBD1 (6 bases). The germline V gene encodes CDR1 MDHEN and CDR2 SYDVKM. V gave up 6 bases and J gave up 4 bases, with 15 bases separating them. CDR3 size: 14 residues.

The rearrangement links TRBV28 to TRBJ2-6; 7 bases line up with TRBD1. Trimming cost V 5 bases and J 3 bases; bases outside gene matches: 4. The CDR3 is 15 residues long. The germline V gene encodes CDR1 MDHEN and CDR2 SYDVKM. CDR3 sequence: CASSAYRGGANVLTF. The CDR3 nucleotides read TGTGCCAGCAGTGCGTACAGGGGTGGGGCCAACGTCCTGACTTTC.